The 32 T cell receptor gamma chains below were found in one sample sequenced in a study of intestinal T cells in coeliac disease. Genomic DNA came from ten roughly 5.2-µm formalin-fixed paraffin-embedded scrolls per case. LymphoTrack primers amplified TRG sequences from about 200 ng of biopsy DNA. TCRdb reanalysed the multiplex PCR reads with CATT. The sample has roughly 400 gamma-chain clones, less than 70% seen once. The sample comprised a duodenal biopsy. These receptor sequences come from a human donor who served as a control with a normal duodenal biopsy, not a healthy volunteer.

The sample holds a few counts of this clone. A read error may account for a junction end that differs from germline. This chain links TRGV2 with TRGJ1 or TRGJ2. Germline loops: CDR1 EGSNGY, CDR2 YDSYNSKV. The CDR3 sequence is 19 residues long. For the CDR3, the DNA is TGTGCCACCTGGGACGGGCCTTATCCAAATAATTCGAATTATTATAAAAAACTCTTT. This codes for CATWDGPYPNNSNYYKKLF.

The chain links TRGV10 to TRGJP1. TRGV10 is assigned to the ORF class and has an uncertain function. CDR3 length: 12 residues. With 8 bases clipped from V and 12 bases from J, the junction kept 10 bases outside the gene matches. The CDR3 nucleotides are TGTGCTGCGTGGGACCTTGGGAGGTTCAAGATATTT. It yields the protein CAAWDLGRFKIF.

Here the CDR3 reads CALWEVWHYKKLF. CDR3 DNA sequence: TGTGCCTTGTGGGAGGTGTGGCATTATAAGAAACTCTTT. This chain uses TRGV9 with TRGJ1 or TRGJ2. The CDR3 sequence is 13 residues long. Unmatched junction bases numbered 4, after V lost 0 bases and J lost 5 bases. Germline V gene data show CDR1 as GITISATS and CDR2 as ISYDGTV (reference sequence).

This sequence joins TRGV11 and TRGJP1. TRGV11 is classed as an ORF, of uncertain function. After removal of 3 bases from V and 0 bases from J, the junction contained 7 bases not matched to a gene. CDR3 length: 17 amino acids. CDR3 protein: CACWIRDQYTTGWFKIF. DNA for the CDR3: TGTGCCTGCTGGATTAGGGATCAATATACCACTGGTTGGTTCAAGATATTT.

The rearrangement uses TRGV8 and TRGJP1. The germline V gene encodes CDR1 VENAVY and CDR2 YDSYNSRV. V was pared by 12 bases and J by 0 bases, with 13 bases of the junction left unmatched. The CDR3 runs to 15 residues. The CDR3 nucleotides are TGTGCCCACCTGGGGTGGGATACCACTGGTTGGTTCAAGATATTT. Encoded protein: CAHLGWDTTGWFKIF.

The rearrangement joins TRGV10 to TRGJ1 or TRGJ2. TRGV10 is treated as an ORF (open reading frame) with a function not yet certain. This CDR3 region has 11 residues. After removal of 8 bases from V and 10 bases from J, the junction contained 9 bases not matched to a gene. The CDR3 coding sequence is TGTGCTGCGTGGGACAAGGGGAAGAAACTCTTT. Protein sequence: CAAWDKGKKLF.

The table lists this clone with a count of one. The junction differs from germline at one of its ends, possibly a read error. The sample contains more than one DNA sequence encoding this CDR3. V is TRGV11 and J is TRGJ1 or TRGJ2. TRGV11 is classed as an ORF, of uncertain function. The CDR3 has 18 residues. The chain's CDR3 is CACWIRAQRWRYYYKKLF. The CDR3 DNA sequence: TGTGCCTGCTGGATTAGGGCCCAACGTTGGCGTTATTATTACAAGAAACTCTTT.

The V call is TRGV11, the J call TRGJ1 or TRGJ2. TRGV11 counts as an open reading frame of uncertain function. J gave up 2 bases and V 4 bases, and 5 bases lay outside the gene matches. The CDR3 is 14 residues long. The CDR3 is CACWISHDYYKKLF. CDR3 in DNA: TGTGCCTGCTGGATTAGCCACGATTATTATAAGAAACTCTTT.

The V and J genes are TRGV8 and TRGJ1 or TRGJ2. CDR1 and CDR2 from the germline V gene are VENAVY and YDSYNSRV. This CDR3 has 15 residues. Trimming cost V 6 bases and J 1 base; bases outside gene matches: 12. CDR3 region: CATWFLLPNYYKKLF. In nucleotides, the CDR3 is TGTGCCACCTGGTTCTTGCTGCCAAATTATTATAAGAAACTCTTT.

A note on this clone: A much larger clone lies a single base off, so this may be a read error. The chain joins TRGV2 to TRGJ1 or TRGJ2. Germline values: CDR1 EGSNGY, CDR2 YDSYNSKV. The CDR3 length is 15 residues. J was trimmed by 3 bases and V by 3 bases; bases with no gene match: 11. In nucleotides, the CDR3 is TGTGCCACCTGGGACAGGCCGACTGTTTATTATAAGAAACTCTTT. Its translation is CATWDRPTVYYKKLF.

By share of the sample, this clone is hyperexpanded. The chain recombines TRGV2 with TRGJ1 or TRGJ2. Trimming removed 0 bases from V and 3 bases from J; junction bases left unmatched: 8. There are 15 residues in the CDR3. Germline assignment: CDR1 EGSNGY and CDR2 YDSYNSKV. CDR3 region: CATWDGPTVYYKKLF. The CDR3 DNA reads TGTGCCACCTGGGACGGGCCGACTGTTTATTATAAGAAACTCTTT.

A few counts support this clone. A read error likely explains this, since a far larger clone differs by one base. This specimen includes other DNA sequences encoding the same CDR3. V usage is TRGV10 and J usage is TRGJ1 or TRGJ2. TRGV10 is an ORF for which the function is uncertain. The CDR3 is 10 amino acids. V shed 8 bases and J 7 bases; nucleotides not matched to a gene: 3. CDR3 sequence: CAAWDYKKLF. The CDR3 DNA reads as TGTGCTGCGTGGGACTATAAGAAACTCTTT.

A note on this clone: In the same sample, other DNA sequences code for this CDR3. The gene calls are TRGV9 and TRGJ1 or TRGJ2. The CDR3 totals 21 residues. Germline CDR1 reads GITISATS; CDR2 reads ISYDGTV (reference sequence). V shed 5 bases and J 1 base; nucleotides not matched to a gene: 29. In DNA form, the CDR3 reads TGTGCCTTGTGGGGCCCAAACGCACAAGGAGGTCCCCCCGCAAATTATTATAAGAAACTCTTT. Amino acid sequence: CALWGPNAQGGPPANYYKKLF.

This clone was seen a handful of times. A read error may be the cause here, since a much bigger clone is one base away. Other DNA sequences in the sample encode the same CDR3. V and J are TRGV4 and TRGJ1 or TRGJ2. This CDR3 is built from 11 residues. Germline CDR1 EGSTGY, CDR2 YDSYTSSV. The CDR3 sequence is CATLFYYKKLF. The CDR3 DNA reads TGTGCCACCTTATTCTATTATAAGAAACTCTTC.

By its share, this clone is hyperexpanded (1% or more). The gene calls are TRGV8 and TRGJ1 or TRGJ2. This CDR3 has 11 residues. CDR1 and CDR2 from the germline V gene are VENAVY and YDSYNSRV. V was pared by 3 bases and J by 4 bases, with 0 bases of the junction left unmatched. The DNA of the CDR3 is TGTGCCACCTGGGATTATTATAAGAAACTCTTT. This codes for CATWDYYKKLF.

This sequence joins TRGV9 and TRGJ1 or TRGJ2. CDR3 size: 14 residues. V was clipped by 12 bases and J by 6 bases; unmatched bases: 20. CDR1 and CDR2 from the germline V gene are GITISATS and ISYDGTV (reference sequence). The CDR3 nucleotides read TGTGCCCTTGTGGGGAGCCCCATTATTTATAAGAAACTCTTT. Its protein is CALVGSPIIYKKLF.

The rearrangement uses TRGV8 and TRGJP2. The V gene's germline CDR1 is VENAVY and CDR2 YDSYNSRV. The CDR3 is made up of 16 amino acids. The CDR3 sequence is CAPGDGSYSSDWIKTF. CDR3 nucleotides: TGTGCACCTGGGGATGGTTCATATAGTAGTGATTGGATCAAGACGTTT.

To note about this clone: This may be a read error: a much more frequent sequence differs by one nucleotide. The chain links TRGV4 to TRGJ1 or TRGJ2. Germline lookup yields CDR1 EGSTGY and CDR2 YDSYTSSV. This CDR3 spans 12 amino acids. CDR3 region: CATWDRYYKKLF. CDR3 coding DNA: TGTGCCACCTGGGATCGTTATTATAAGAAACTCTTC.

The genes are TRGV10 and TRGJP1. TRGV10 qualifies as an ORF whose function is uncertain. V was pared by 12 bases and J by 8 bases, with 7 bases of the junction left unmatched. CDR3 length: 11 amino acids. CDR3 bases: TGTGCTGCCCAACACGGTTGGTTCAAGATATTT. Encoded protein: CAAQHGWFKIF.

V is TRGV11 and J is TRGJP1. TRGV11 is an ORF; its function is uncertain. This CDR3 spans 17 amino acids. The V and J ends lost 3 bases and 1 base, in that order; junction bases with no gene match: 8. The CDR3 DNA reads TGTGCCTGCTGGATTAGGGACAATATTACCACTGGTTGGTTCAAGATATTT. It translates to CACWIRDNITTGWFKIF.

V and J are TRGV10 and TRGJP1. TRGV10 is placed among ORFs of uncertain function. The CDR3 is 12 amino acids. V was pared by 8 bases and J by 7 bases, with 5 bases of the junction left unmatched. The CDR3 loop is CAAWDYGWFKIF. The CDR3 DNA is TGTGCTGCGTGGGATTATGGTTGGTTCAAGATATTT.

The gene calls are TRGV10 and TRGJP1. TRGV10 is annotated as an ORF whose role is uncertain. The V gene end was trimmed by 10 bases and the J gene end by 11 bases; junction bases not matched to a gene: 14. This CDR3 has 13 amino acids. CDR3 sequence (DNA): TGTGCTGCGTTCCCCGCACCGTGCTGGTTCAAGATATTT. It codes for CAAFPAPCWFKIF.

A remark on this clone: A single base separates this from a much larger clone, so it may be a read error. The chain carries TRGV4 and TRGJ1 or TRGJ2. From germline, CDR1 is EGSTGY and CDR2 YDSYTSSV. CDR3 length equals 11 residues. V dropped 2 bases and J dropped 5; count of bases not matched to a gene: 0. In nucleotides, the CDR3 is TGTGCCACCTGGGATGATTATAAGAAACTCTTT. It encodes CATWDDYKKLF.

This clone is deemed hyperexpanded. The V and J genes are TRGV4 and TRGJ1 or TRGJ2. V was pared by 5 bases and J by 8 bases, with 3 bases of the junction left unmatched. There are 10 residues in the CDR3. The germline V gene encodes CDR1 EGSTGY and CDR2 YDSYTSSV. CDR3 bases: TGTGCCACCTGGGGCCATAAGAAACTCTTT. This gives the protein CATWGHKKLF.

CDR3 nucleotide sequence: TGTGCTGCGTTCCCCGCACCGTTGGTCAAGATATTT. It encodes CAAFPAPLVKIF. J is TRGJP1 and V is TRGV10. TRGV10 is an ORF; its function is uncertain. The CDR3 is made up of 12 amino acids. The V segment lost 10 bases and the J segment 15 bases; nucleotides outside the gene matches: 15.

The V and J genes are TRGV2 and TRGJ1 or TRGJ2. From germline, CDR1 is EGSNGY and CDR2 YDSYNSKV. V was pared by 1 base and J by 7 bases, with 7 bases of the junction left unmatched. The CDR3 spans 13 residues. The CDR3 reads CATWDGPLYKKLF. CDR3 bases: TGTGCCACCTGGGACGGACCCTTATATAAGAAACTCTTT.

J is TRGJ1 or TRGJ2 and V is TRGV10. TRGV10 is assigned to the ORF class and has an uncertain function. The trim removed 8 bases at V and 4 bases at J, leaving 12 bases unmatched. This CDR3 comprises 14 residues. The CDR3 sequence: CAAWDYRSYYKKLF. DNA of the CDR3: TGTGCTGCGTGGGATTATAGGAGCTATTATAAGAAACTCTTT.

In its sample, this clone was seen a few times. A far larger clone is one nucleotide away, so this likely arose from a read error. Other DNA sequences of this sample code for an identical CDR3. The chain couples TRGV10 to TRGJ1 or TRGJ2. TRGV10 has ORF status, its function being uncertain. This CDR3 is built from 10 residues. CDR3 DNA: TGTGCTGCGTGGGATTATAAGAAGCTCTTT. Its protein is CAAWDYKKLF.

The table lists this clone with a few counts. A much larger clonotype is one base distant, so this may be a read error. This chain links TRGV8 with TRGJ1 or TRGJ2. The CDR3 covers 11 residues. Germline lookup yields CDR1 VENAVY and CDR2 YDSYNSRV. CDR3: CTTWDYYKKLF. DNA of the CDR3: TGTACCACCTGGGATTATTATAAGAAACTCTTT.

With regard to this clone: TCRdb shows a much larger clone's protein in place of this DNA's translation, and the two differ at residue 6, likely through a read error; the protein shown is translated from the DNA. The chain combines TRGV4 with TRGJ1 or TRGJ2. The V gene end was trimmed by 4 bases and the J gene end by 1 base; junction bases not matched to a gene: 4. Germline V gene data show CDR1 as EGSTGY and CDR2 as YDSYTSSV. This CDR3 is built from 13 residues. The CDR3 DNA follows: TGTGCCACCTGGGACCTCAATTATTATAAGAAACTCTTT. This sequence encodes CATWDLNYYKKLF.

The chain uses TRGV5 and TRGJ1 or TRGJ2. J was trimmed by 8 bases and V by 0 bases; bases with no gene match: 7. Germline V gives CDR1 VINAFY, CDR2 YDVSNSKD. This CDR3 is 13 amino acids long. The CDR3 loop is CATWDRRGDKKLF. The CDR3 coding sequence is TGTGCCACCTGGGACAGGCGGGGTGATAAGAAACTCTTT.

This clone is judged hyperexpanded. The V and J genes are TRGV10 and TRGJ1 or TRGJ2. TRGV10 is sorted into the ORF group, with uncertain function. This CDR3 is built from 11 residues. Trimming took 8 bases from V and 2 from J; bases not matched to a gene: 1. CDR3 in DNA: TGTGCTGCGTGGGATTATTATAAGAAACTCTTT. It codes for CAAWDYYKKLF.